This T cell receptor beta chain is from a study of cytomegalovirus exposure and HLA in healthy donors. PCR used 60 Vbeta primers and 13 Jbeta primers. The data were produced by immunoSEQ multiplex PCR, yet TCRdb's version contains in-frame clones alone and is incomplete. Of around 110,000 clones listed, 76% are singletons. General study findings and limits: TCR association rates varied by HLA locus in a later analysis, with DRB1 highest and HLA-C lowest. Cytomegalovirus status, reportedly, was diagnosed with high specificity and sensitivity by the classifier.

Healthy bone marrow donors made up the donor group. This clone has only a few counts. Its antigen is still unknown. This TCR came from a man in his late teens or twenties in good health and CMV-seronegative. The sample was PBMCs.

CDR3 in DNA: TGTGCCAGCAGCTTATTTCAGCGCGGGACTGAAGCTTTCTTT. Its protein product is CASSLFQRGTEAFF. The rearrangement links TRBV5-6 to TRBJ1-1; D call uncertain. The length of the CDR3 is 14 residues. V lost 2 bases to trimming and J lost 5 bases, with 13 bases between them. CDR1 and CDR2 from the germline V gene are SGHDT and YYEEEE.